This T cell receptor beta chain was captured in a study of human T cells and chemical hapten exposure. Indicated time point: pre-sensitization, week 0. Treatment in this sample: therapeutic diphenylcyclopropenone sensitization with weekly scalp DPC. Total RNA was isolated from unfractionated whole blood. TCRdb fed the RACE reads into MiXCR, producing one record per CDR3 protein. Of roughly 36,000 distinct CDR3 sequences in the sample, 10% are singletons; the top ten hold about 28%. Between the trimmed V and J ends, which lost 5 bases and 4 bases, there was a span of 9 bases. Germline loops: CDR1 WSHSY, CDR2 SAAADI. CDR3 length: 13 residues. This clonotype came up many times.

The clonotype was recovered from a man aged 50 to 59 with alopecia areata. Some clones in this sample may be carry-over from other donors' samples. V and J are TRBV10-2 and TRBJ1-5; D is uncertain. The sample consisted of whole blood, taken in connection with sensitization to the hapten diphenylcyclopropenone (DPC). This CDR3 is CASSLQINQPQHF. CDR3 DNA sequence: TGCGCCAGCAGTCTACAGATAAATCAGCCCCAGCATTTT.